This TCR beta chain stems from a study of CD8 T cells in ankylosing spondylitis (dated by TCRdb to 2017 to 2019). Some background on the complete study: T cell receptor beta repertoires were profiled in healthy donors and ankylosing spondylitis patients so that disease-linked TCR variants could be found. The full study cohort comprised some 27 ankylosing spondylitis patients and some 100 healthy donors. Peripheral blood samples were taken, and synovial fluid was additionally collected from ankylosing spondylitis patients. Paper-wide results and their limitations: In peripheral blood, the disease-linked clones were found at relatively low frequencies and had a CD8+ phenotype. A TCR beta motif made up of 7 to 9 highly homologous amino acid variants appeared to be characteristic of blood from ankylosing spondylitis patients. The disease-linked clones were reported as significantly enriched in matched synovial fluid samples from ankylosing spondylitis patients. Some motif variants were previously reported in synovial fluid and blood of reactive arthritis patients, suggesting common disease-initiation mechanisms.

This clonotype has ten or more counts. The clone's antigen remains unknown. Base qualities were left out, and no much larger clone turns up one base away. The sample was run on an Illumina HiSeq 2500. Quantitative 5'-RACE with molecular barcodes was used to prepare TCR beta libraries. Concerning the study's data processing: A new computational method based on a probabilistic model of VDJ rearrangement was used to identify disease-linked TCR variants. Starting from the raw public reads, TCRdb applied fastp trimming at Q25, assembled clones with MiXCR and retained in-frame beta chains. Identical CDR3 protein sequences are pooled into one entry, listed with their most common genes and DNA. TCRdb, not the authors, supplied the V and J calls. The sample table records more than 250,000 distinct CDR3 sequences; roughly 8% of these occur just once. The ten largest clones add up to less than 15% of the sample.

CDR1 is given as LNHDA and CDR2 as SQIVND, both from the germline V gene (reference sequence). Here V drops 1 base and J drops 5 bases, and the junction holds 14 bases not matched to any gene. Reading from cysteine to phenylalanine, the CDR3 counts 18 amino acids. This entry keeps only the CDR3 DNA: 54 bases, framed from base 1. Sequencing used blood, either unsorted or a sorted T cell fraction (not recorded which). The TCR originated in a male donor with ankylosing spondylitis. The V and J segments used are TRBV19 and TRBJ2-1, and 7 bases in between align with TRBD2. The bases are TGTGCCAGTAGTATAGGTATTTTCTCGCGGGAGAGGAACAATGAGCAGTTCTTC. Protein translation: CASSIGIFSRERNNEQFF.